This T cell receptor beta chain was recovered during a study of blood T cells in healthy people across ages. Study outcomes and limitations: Shifts in expanded clonotypes may have been confounded by donor CMV status, which was unknown.

With respect to this clonotype: The target antigen is unknown.

Then a second PCR, running roughly 7 to 11 cycles, was carried out with a sample-barcoded 5' primer and a J-beta primer mix. Each of the samples gave a minimum of 2.5 million paired-end reads that contained CDR3. TCRdb itself ran the 5' RACE reads through MiXCR, one entry per CDR3 protein. The table includes around 1,700,000 distinct CDR3 sequences, about 30% detected once. The V gene end was trimmed by 4 bases and the J gene end by 13 bases; junction bases not matched to a gene: 10. The germline V gene encodes CDR1 MNHEY and CDR2 SMNVEV (reference sequence). CDR3 length: 13 residues. Sequencing used blood. The chain recombines TRBV27 with TRBJ2-4; 7 bases map to TRBD2. The sequence was obtained from a woman aged 30 to 39 in good health. Here the CDR3 reads CASSSLSGAEQYF. The CDR3 DNA sequence: TGTGCCAGCAGTTCCCTCAGCGGGGCGGAGCAGTACTTC.